This paragraph reports one TCR beta chain. Its antigen is unknown. These data are taken from a study of T-cell memory formation after mild COVID-19. TCRdb called the 5' RACE reads again in MiXCR, with one record for every CDR3 protein. Of approximately 110,000 distinct CDR3 sequences in the sample, around a fifth were seen once. The study's findings and limits: Within pre-infection memory, some responding clones were found, suggesting cross-reactive memory joined.

CDR1 is SGHAT, CDR2 FQNNGV, per germline. This CDR3 contains 15 residues. With 4 bases removed from V and 8 bases from J, the gap between germline ends came to 18 bases. This chain joins TRBV11-2 and TRBJ2-1; the D gene is possibly TRBD2 (7 bases). This clonotype was obtained from a man aged 18 to 30 who had mild COVID-19 (a few samples of this study predate the infection). Cell type and time point are not known. Sequencing was done on a sample of PBMCs or a T cell subset sorted from them (not recorded which). The CDR3 nucleotides read TGTGCCAGCAGCTCCCTGGGAGAGGGGGGGCATGAGCAGTTCTTC. Its translation: CASSSLGEGGHEQFF.